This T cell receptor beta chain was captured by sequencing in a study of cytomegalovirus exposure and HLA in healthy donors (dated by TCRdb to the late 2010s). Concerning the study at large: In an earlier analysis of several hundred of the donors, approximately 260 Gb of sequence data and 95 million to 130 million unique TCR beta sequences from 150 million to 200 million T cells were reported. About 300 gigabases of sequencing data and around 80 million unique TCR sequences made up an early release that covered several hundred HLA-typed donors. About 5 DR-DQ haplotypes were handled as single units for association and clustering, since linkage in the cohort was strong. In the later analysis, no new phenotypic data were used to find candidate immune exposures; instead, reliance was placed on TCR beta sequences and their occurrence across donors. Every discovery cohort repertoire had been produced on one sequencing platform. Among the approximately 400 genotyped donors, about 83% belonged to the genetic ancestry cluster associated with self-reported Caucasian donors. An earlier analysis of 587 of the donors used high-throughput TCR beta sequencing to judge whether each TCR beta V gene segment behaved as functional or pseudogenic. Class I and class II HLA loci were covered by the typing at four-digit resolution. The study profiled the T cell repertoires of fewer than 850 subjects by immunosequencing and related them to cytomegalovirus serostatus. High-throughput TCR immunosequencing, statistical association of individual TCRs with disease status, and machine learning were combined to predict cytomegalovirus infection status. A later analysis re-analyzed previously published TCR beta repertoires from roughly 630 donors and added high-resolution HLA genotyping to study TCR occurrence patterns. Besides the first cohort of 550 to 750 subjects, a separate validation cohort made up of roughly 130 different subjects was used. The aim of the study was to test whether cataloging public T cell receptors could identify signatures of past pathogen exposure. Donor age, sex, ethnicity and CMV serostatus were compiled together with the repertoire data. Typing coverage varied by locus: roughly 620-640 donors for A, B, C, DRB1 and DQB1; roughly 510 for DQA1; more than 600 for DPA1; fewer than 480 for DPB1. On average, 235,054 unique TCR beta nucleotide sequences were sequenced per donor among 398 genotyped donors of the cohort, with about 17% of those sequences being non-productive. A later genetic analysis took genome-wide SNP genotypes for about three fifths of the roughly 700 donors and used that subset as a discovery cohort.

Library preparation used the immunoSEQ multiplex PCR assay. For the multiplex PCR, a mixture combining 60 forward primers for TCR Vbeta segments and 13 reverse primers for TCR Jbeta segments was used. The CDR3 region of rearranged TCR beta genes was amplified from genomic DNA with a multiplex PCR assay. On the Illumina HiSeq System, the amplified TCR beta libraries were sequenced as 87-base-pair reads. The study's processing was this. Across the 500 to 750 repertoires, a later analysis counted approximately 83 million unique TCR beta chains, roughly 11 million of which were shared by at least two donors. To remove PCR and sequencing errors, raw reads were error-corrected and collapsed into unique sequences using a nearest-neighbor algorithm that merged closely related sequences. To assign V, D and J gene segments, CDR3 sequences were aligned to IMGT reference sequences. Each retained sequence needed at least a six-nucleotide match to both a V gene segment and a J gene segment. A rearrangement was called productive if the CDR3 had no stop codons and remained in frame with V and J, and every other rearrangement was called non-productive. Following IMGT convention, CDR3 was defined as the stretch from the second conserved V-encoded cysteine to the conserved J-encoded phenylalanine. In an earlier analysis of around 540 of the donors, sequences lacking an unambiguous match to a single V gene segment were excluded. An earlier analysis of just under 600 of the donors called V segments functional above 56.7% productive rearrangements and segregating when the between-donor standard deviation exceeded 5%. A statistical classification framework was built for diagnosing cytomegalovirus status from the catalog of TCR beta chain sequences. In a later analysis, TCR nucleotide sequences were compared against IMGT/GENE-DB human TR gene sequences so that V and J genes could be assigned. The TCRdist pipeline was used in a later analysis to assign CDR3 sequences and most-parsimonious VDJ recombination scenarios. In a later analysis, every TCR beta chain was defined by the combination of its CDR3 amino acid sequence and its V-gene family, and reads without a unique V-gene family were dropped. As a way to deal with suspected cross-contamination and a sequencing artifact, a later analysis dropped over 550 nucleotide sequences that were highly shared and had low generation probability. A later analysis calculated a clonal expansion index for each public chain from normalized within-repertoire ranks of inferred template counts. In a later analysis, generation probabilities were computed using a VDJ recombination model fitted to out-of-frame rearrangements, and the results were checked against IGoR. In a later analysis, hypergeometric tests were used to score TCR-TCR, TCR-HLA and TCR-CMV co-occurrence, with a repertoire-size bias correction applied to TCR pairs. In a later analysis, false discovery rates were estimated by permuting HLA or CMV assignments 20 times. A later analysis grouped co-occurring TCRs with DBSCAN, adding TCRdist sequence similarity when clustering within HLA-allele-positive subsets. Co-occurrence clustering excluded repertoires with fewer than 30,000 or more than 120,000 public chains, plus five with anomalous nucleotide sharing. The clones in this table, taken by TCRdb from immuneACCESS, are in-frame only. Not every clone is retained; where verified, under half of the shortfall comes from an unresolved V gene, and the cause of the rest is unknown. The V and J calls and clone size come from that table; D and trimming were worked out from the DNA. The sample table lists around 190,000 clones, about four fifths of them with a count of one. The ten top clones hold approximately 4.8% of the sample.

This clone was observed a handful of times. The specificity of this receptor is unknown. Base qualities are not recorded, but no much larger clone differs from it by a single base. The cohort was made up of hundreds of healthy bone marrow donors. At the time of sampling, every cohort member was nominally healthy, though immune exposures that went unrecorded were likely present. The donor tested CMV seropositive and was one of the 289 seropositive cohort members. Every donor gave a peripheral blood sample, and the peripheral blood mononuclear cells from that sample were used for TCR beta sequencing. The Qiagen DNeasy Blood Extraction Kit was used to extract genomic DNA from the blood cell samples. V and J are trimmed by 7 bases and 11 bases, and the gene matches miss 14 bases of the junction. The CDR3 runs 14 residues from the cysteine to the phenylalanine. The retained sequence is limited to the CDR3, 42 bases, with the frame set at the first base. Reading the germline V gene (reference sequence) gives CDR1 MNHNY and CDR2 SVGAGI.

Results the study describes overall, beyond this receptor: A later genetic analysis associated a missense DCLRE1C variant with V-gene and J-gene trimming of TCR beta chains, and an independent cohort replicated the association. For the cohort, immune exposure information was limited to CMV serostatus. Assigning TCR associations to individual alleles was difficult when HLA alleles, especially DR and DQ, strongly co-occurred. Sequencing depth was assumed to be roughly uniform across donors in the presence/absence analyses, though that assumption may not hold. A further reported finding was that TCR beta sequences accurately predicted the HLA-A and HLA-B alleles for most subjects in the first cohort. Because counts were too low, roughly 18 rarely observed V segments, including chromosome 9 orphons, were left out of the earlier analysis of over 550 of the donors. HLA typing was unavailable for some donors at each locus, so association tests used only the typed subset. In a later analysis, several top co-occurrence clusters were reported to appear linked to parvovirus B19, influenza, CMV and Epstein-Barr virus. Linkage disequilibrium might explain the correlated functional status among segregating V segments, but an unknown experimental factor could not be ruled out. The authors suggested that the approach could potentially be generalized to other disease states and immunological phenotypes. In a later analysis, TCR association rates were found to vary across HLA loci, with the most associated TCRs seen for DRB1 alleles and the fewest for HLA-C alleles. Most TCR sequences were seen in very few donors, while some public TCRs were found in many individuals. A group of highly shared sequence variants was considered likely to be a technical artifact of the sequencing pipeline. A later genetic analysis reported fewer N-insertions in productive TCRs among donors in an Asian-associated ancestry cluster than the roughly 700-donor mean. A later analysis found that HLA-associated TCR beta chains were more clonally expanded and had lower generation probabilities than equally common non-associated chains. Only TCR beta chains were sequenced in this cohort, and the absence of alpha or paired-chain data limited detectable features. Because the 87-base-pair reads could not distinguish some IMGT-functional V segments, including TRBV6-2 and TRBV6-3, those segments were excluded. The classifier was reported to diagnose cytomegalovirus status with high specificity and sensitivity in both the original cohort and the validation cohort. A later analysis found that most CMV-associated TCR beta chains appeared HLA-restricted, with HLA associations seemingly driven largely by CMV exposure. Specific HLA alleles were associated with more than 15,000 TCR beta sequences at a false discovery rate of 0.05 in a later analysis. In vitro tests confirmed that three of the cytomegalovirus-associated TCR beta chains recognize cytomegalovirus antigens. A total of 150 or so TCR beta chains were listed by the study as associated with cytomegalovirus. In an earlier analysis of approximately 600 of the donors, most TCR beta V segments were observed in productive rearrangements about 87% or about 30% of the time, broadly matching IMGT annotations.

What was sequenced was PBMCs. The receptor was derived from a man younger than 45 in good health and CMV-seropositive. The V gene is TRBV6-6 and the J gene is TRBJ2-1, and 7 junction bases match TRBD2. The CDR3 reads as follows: CASTVRGEGRKQFF. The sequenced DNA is TGTGCCAGCACCGTCCGGGGGGAGGGGAGAAAGCAGTTCTTC.